The 5 T cell receptor beta chains below come from one sample, sequenced in a study of prognosis after radiotherapy for stage I lung cancer. Genomic DNA yielded TCR beta CDR3, amplified by two-round multiplex PCR. With primers specific to each TRBV and TRBJ gene, the first-round PCR was performed. TCRdb reprocessed the multiplex PCR reads with MiXCR, giving one entry per CDR3 protein. The repertoire has some 60,000 distinct CDR3 sequences, 26% of them found once; the top ten carry 7.5%. The sequences come from PBMCs, collected before or after stereotactic body radiation therapy (not recorded which). The receptors were sampled from a donor aged 50 or older with non-small cell lung cancer.

This clonotype was recorded at least ten times. This chain uses TRBV5-5 with TRBJ2-5; D possibly corresponds to TRBD2 (6 bases). Trimming took 0 bases from V and 4 from J, leaving 10 bases between them. The CDR3 covers 14 residues. Germline CDR1 and CDR2: SGHKS and YYEKEE (reference sequence). The CDR3 DNA follows: TGTGCCAGCAGCTTGGGACGGGGGAGAGAGACCCAGTACTTC. It encodes CASSLGRGRETQYF.

On this clonotype: The junction and the germline gene differ at one end; a read error may be behind it. The rearrangement joins TRBV14 to TRBJ1-1; D gene uncertain. The CDR3 sequence is 14 residues long. The germline CDR1 and CDR2 sequences are SGHDN and FVKESK. The CDR3 region is CASSRLAGNTQAFF. The CDR3 DNA follows: TGTGCCAGCAGTCGCTTAGCTGGGAACACTCAAGCTTTCTTT.

This clonotype was recorded at least ten times. The chain couples TRBV5-1 to TRBJ2-1; D gene ambiguous. Between the trimmed V and J ends, which lost 4 bases and 2 bases, there was a span of 13 bases. CDR3 size: 15 residues. Germline assignment: CDR1 SGHRS and CDR2 YFSETQ. As DNA, the CDR3 is TGCGCCAGCAGCACGGCAAGCGCGGCCTACAATGAGCAGTTCTTC. Its protein product is CASSTASAAYNEQFF.

Concerning this clonotype: The CDR3 does not close with the conserved phenylalanine or tryptophan, likely indicating a read error. V is TRBV7-2 and J is TRBJ1-5; D is perhaps TRBD1 (6 bases). This CDR3 region has 15 residues. Germline loops: CDR1 SGHTA, CDR2 FQGNSA. In nucleotides, the CDR3 is TGTGTCAGCAGCTTAGTACGGGGGGCCGATCAGCCCCAGCATTTA. Amino acids: CVSSLVRGADQPQHL.

This clonotype occurred many times. The V call is TRBV20-1, the J call TRBJ1-2; TRBD1 aligns across 12 bases. J lost 7 bases, V lost 0 bases, and 9 bases had no gene match. Germline V gives CDR1 DFQATT, CDR2 SNEGSKA (reference sequence). The CDR3 consists of 16 residues. The CDR3 loop is CSARDNLGTGGFGYTF. The CDR3 DNA sequence: TGCAGTGCTAGAGATAATTTAGGGACAGGGGGCTTTGGCTACACCTTC.